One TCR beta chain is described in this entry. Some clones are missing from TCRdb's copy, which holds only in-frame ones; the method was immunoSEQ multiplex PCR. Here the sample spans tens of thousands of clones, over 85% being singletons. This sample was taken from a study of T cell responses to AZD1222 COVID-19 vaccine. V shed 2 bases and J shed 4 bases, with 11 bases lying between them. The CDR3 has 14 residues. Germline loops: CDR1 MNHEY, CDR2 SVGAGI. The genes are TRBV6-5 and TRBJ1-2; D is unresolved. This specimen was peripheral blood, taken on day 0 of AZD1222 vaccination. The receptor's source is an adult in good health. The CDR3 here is CASSYASDGYGYTF. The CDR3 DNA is TGTGCCAGCAGTTACGCAAGCGACGGCTATGGCTACACCTTC.